The rows below give T cell receptor beta chains drawn from one sample of a study of beta chain features in type 1 diabetes. TCRdb keeps only in-frame clones here, not all; method: immunoSEQ multiplex PCR. The sample lists over 20,000 clones, 50% to 70% occurring once. Sequenced material: stem cell memory CD4+ T cells from blood. These receptors all come from a man aged 18 to 30 with type 1 diabetes. The CDR3 runs from the conserved cysteine through the conserved F or W. The D gene is left open where the match is weak. Expanded clones are given a class, and other clones once, few, many or no size at all.

>TRBV7-2|TRBD2|NA|TRBJ2-6
CASSQTSGASGANVPTF
TGTGCCAGCAGCCAGACTAGCGGAGCATCTGGGGCCAACGTCCCGACTTTC
>TRBV28|NA|NA|TRBJ2-4
CASISPKGGSGIQYF
TGTGCCAGCATTTCCCCGAAAGGGGGATCGGGCATTCAGTACTTC
>TRBV15|NA|NA|TRBJ1-4
CATSLAQGHEGEKLFF
TGTGCCACCAGCCTTGCACAGGGCCACGAGGGGGAAAAACTGTTTTTT
>TRBV23-1|NA|once|TRBJ2-7
CASSQSATGEIYEQYF
TGCGCCAGCAGTCAATCGGCGACCGGGGAGATCTACGAGCAGTACTTC
>TRBV21-1|NA|NA|TRBJ1-1
CASSKESAPSRIGRTEAFF
TGTGCCAGCAGCAAAGAATCGGCCCCGAGCAGGATCGGGAGGACTGAAGCTTTCTTT
>TRBV5-6|TRBD2|NA|TRBJ2-5
CASSFAGAETQYF
TGTGCCAGCAGCTTCGCGGGAGCGGAGACCCAGTACTTC
>TRBV6-1|NA|NA|TRBJ2-5
CASRRAQETQYF
TGTGCCAGCAGGAGGGCACAAGAGACCCAGTACTTC
>TRBV5-5|NA|NA|TRBJ2-1
CASSADGTYNEQFF
TGTGCCAGCAGCGCGGATGGAACCTACAATGAGCAGTTCTTC
>TRBV30|TRBD2|NA|TRBJ2-7
CACTTFSGAEQYF
TGTGCCTGCACTACTTTTAGCGGGGCCGAGCAGTACTTC
>TRBV14|NA|NA|TRBJ2-5
CASSQESTELQETQYF
TGTGCCAGCAGCCAAGAATCCACAGAATTACAAGAGACCCAGTACTTC
>TRBV6-5|TRBD1|NA|TRBJ2-7
CASSHDRVGSYEQYF
TGTGCCAGCAGTCACGACAGGGTGGGTTCCTACGAGCAGTACTTC
>TRBV5-1|TRBD2|few|TRBJ2-3
CASSYSGRSDTQYF
TGCGCCAGCAGCTATAGCGGGAGGTCAGATACGCAGTATTTT
>TRBV29-1|TRBD1|few|TRBJ2-1
CSVVRSGGYNEQFF
TGCAGCGTTGTTCGTTCAGGGGGCTACAATGAGCAGTTCTTC
>TRBV5-1|NA|NA|TRBJ2-5
CASSLVEVEKTQYF
TGCGCCAGCAGCTTGGTCGAGGTCGAGAAGACCCAGTACTTC
>TRBV7-2|TRBD1|NA|TRBJ1-1
CASSLRNRGLNTEAFF
TGTGCCAGCAGCTTAAGGAACAGGGGATTGAACACTGAAGCTTTCTTT
>TRBV7-9|TRBD1|NA|TRBJ2-2
CASSLKDRGRPDTGELFF
TGTGCCAGCAGCTTAAAAGACAGGGGGCGCCCGGACACCGGGGAGCTGTTTTTT
>TRBV23-1|TRBD2|NA|TRBJ2-1
CASRGGRVISYNEQFF
TGCGCCAGCAGGGGCGGGAGGGTGATCTCCTACAATGAGCAGTTCTTC
>TRBV9|NA|NA|TRBJ1-2
CASSVPRSAGDYGYTF
TGTGCCAGCAGCGTACCCCGCTCGGCAGGGGATTATGGCTACACCTTC
>TRBV7-2|NA|NA|TRBJ2-3
CASSRTRTSTDTQYF
TGTGCCAGCAGCCGAACTCGGACTAGCACAGATACGCAGTATTTT
>TRBV5-1|TRBD2|NA|TRBJ2-1
CASSRDETSGGYNEQFF
TGCGCCAGCAGCCGAGACGAGACTAGCGGGGGTTACAATGAGCAGTTCTTC
>TRBV28|NA|few|TRBJ2-3
CASCSLQASTDTQYF
TGTGCCAGCTGTTCCCTACAGGCTAGCACAGATACGCAGTATTTT
>TRBV7-2|NA|NA|TRBJ1-1
CASSFPTGRGAFF
TGTGCCAGCAGCTTCCCCACTGGGAGGGGGGCTTTCTTT
>TRBV15|TRBD2|NA|TRBJ2-5
CATSSKRGGSQETQYF
TGTGCCACCAGCAGCAAGCGGGGGGGATCTCAAGAGACCCAGTACTTC
>TRBV28|TRBD1|few|TRBJ2-2
CASSLGGQGGVGELFF
TGTGCCAGCAGTTTGGGCGGACAGGGCGGAGTCGGGGAGCTGTTTTTT
>TRBV9|TRBD1|NA|TRBJ2-1
CASTQGGSDNEQFF
TGTGCCAGCACCCAAGGGGGCAGCGACAATGAGCAGTTCTTC
>TRBV7-9|TRBD1|few|TRBJ1-1
CASSSQGADTEAFF
TGTGCCAGCAGCTCCCAGGGGGCGGACACTGAAGCTTTCTTT
>TRBV19|TRBD1|NA|TRBJ2-3
CASSQGVTDTQYF
TGTGCCAGCAGCCAGGGGGTAACAGATACGCAGTATTTT
>TRBV5-8|NA|NA|TRBJ2-1
CASSLIVGGEQFF
TGTGCCAGCAGCCTGATCGTCGGGGGTGAGCAGTTCTTC
>TRBV7-9|NA|NA|TRBJ1-6
CASSPSLNSPLHF
TGTGCCAGCAGCCCCTCCCTTAATTCACCCCTCCACTTT
>TRBV6-5|TRBD2|NA|TRBJ2-1
CASRAGTSGYNEQFF
TGTGCCAGCAGGGCCGGGACTAGCGGATACAATGAGCAGTTCTTC
>TRBV9|NA|NA|TRBJ1-6
CASSAIGRGNSPLHF
TGTGCCAGCAGCGCCATAGGACGAGGGAATTCACCCCTCCACTTT
>TRBV28|NA|NA|TRBJ1-2
CASSAGQNYGYTF
TGTGCCAGCAGTGCAGGACAGAATTATGGCTACACCTTC
>TRBV30|NA|NA|TRBJ1-3
CAWSTGSSGNTIYF
TGTGCCTGGAGTACAGGTAGCTCTGGAAACACCATATATTTT
>TRBV7-2|NA|NA|TRBJ2-6
CASSRVSGANVLTF
TGTGCCAGCAGCCGCGTCTCTGGGGCCAACGTCCTGACTTTC
>TRBV6-1|TRBD2|NA|TRBJ2-3
CASSPLAGGPDTQYF
TGTGCCAGCAGTCCACTAGCGGGGGGGCCAGATACGCAGTATTTT
>TRBV5-1|TRBD1|NA|TRBJ1-1
CASSVDRVLTEAFF
TGCGCCAGCAGCGTGGACAGGGTGTTAACTGAAGCTTTCTTT
>TRBV7-2|TRBD1|NA|TRBJ1-1
CASSRRQGSNEAFF
TGTGCCAGCAGCCGGAGACAGGGCTCCAATGAAGCTTTCTTT
>TRBV18|TRBD2|few|TRBJ2-1
CASSPPSGTRHEQFF
TGTGCCAGCTCACCACCCAGCGGGACGAGGCATGAGCAGTTCTTC
>TRBV18|NA|NA|TRBJ1-1
CASSPPSGGYSAFF
TGTGCCAGCTCCCCCCCTTCGGGGGGTTATTCGGCTTTCTTT
>TRBV27|NA|NA|TRBJ1-1
CASSSRGLMNTEAFF
TGTGCCAGCAGCTCCCGGGGACTTATGAACACTGAAGCTTTCTTT
>TRBV5-1|TRBD2|once|TRBJ2-3
CASTRNSGSSDTQYF
TGCGCCAGCACACGTAATAGCGGGAGTTCAGATACGCAGTATTTT
>TRBV2|NA|NA|TRBJ1-2
CASMGRAYGYTF
TGTGCCAGCATGGGGAGGGCCTATGGCTACACCTTC
>TRBV11-2|NA|NA|TRBJ1-1
CTSSPVRGPGYGTEAFF
TGTACCAGCAGCCCGGTAAGGGGCCCGGGTTACGGCACTGAAGCTTTCTTT
>TRBV7-9|NA|NA|TRBJ2-7
CASSPVRGFPYEQYF
TGTGCCAGCAGCCCGGTTCGGGGATTTCCGTACGAGCAGTACTTC
>TRBV7-9|TRBD1|NA|TRBJ2-2
CASVQQGAIGELFF
TGTGCCAGCGTACAACAGGGGGCTATCGGGGAGCTGTTTTTT
>TRBV6-5|NA|NA|TRBJ2-5
CASSYLETQYF
TGTGCCAGCAGTTACCTAGAGACCCAGTACTTC
>TRBV27|NA|NA|TRBJ1-1
CASSYRENTEAFF
TGTGCCAGCAGTTACAGGGAGAACACTGAAGCTTTCTTT
>TRBV29-1|TRBD1|few|TRBJ2-2
CSAGQGSTGELFF
TGCAGCGCAGGACAGGGTAGCACCGGGGAGCTGTTTTTT
>TRBV6-5|NA|NA|TRBJ2-2
CASSYGINTGELFF
TGTGCCAGCAGTTATGGCATTAACACCGGGGAGCTGTTTTTT
>TRBV4-3|NA|NA|TRBJ1-2
CASSQERTVYYGYTF
TGCGCCAGCAGCCAAGAAAGGACAGTCTACTATGGCTACACCTTC
>TRBV7-9|NA|NA|TRBJ2-7
CASSEPGEQYF
TGTGCCAGCAGCGAACCAGGCGAGCAGTACTTC
>TRBV7-6|TRBD1|NA|TRBJ2-1
CASSTRQGSYNEQFF
TGTGCCAGCAGCACCCGACAGGGCTCCTACAATGAGCAGTTCTTC
>TRBV4-3|NA|few|TRBJ2-6
CASSRYGSLGANVLTF
TGCGCCAGCAGCCGTTACGGGTCTCTCGGGGCCAACGTCCTGACTTTC
>TRBV7-2|TRBD1|few|TRBJ2-1
CASSLMGTAESEQFF
TGTGCCAGCAGCTTAATGGGGACAGCGGAAAGTGAGCAGTTCTTC
>TRBV5-1|NA|NA|TRBJ2-7
CASSPQASGEQYF
TGCGCCAGCAGCCCACAGGCCTCGGGCGAGCAGTACTTC
>TRBV5-1|TRBD1|NA|TRBJ2-5
CASSPGTGTETQYF
TGCGCCAGCAGTCCCGGGACAGGGACAGAGACCCAGTACTTC
>TRBV5-4|NA|NA|TRBJ2-7
CASIPGGGHSSYEQYF
TGTGCCAGCATCCCTGGAGGGGGCCATTCCTCCTACGAGCAATACTTC
>TRBV10-3|NA|NA|TRBJ1-1
CAISEAGNTEAFF
TGTGCCATCAGTGAAGCCGGGAACACTGAAGCTTTCTTT
>TRBV28|NA|once|TRBJ1-2
CASSSTGRYGYTF
TGTGCCAGCAGTTCGACAGGCCGCTATGGCTACACCTTC
>TRBV29-1|TRBD2|NA|TRBJ2-7
CSVAQPSGGGYEQYF
TGCAGCGTTGCCCAACCTAGCGGGGGGGGGTACGAGCAGTACTTC